The 25 T cell receptor beta chains below all came from one sample that was sequenced in a study of T cell responses to AZD1222 COVID-19 vaccine (dated by TCRdb to the early 2020s). Library preparation used the immunoSEQ multiplex PCR assay. TCRdb provides this immuneACCESS table in a form limited to in-frame rearrangements. Some clones are lacking; in checked studies, under half of them reflect an unresolved V gene, and why the rest are absent is not known. This sample lists 130,000 or so clones; 75% to 95% were detected once. Around 1.9% of the sample is held by the ten biggest clonotypes. The time point label, as the study defines it: about 28 days (+/-7) after the second vaccine dose. Source: peripheral blood, taken 28 days after the second AZD1222 dose. The receptors derive from an adult who received the AZD1222 COVID-19 vaccine.

This chain joins TRBV6-5 and TRBJ1-3; D possibly corresponds to TRBD1 (6 bases). This CDR3 region has 13 residues. Germline CDR1 MNHEY, CDR2 SVGAGI. V lost 11 bases and J lost 8, with 19 bases in between. The CDR3: CAVAGAKGDTIYF. The CDR3 nucleotides read TGTGCCGTCGCAGGGGCGAAGGGTGACACCATATATTTT.

This chain joins TRBV9 and TRBJ2-7, with a tentative D call TRBD1 (6 bases). CDR3 length equals 17 residues. Per the germline V gene, CDR1 is SGDLS and CDR2 is YYNGEE. V lost 9 bases and J 0 bases, leaving 25 bases between the germline ends. This CDR3 reads CANNRGRSGDISYEQYF. In nucleotides, the CDR3 is TGTGCCAATAACCGGGGACGGAGTGGGGACATCTCCTACGAGCAGTACTTC.

J is TRBJ2-5 and V is TRBV19; 11 bases are a match to TRBD2. Germline CDR1 and CDR2: LNHDA and SQIVND (reference sequence). After removal of 0 bases from V and 1 base from J, the junction contained 4 bases not matched to a gene. The CDR3 length is 17 residues. CDR3 loop: CASSIDGTSGSQETQYF. For the CDR3, the DNA is TGTGCCAGTAGTATAGATGGGACTAGCGGTTCCCAAGAGACCCAGTACTTC.

This rearrangement joins TRBV3-1 (or the pseudogene TRBV3-2) to TRBJ1-2; no definite D call. In germline, CDR1 is LGHDT, CDR2 YNNKEL (reference sequence). Trimming cost V 5 bases and J 8 bases, with 21 bases left between them. The CDR3 is 15 residues long. CDR3 nucleotide sequence: TGTGCCAGCAGCTCCCTTTCGACACCGTCGGGAGGCTACACCTTC. This gives the protein CASSSLSTPSGGYTF.

The chain uses TRBV5-4 and TRBJ1-6; 8 bases are a match to TRBD1. CDR3 length: 17 residues. Germline V gives CDR1 SGHNT, CDR2 YYREEE (reference sequence). Unmatched junction bases numbered 16, after V lost 0 bases and J lost 14 bases. CDR3 coding DNA: TGTGCCAGCAGCTTGGGCGGGGACAGGCCCTATGGTTCGTCCCTCCACTTT. Protein sequence: CASSLGGDRPYGSSLHF.

The chain joins TRBV27 to TRBJ2-5; TRBD2 agrees at 14 bases. Looked up from germline, CDR1 is MNHEY and CDR2 is SMNVEV (reference sequence). The trim removed 4 bases at V and 5 bases at J, leaving 3 bases unmatched. The CDR3 is made up of 15 amino acids. The CDR3 bases are TGTGCCAGCAGTTGGACTAGCGGGAGGTTGGAGACCCAGTACTTC. Translation gives CASSWTSGRLETQYF.

This chain joins TRBV6-1 and TRBJ1-5; 7 nucleotides agree with TRBD1. This CDR3 spans 14 amino acids. After removal of 2 bases from V and 7 bases from J, the junction contained 5 bases not matched to a gene. The germline CDR1 and CDR2 sequences are MNHNS and SASEGT. CDR3 in DNA: TGTGCCAGCAGTGAATCGGCAGGGGGGCAGCCCCAGCATTTT. This codes for CASSESAGGQPQHF.

This chain uses TRBV5-6 with TRBJ1-1, with TRBD1 matching 10 bases. This CDR3 comprises 15 residues. Germline V gene lookup returns CDR1 SGHDT and CDR2 YYEEEE. V lost 4 bases and J lost 7; bases outside the gene matches: 10. This CDR3 is CASSLTRDRGNEAFF. The CDR3 nucleotides are TGTGCCAGCAGCCTAACCAGGGACAGGGGAAATGAAGCTTTCTTT.

This clone was observed once. The genes are TRBV5-5 and TRBJ1-1; D perhaps matches TRBD1 (5 bases). Trimming removed 4 bases from V and 4 bases from J, with 14 bases in between. The germline CDR1 and CDR2 sequences are SGHKS and YYEKEE (reference sequence). The CDR3 consists of 14 residues. For the CDR3, the DNA is TGTGCCAGCAGCCGGGGGTTGCAGGTCACTGAAGCTTTCTTT. The encoded protein is CASSRGLQVTEAFF.

The chain has TRBV27 and TRBJ2-3; D not resolved. The CDR3 is 14 residues long. Germline V gene data show CDR1 as MNHEY and CDR2 as SMNVEV (reference sequence). V was cut by 6 bases and J by 4 bases, with 14 bases left in between. The CDR3 nucleotides read TGTGCCAGCAGCAGACCAGGCCTTCCAGATACGCAGTATTTT. It specifies CASSRPGLPDTQYF.

The chain combines TRBV9 with TRBJ2-1, with D tentatively TRBD1 or TRBD2 (6 bases each). Germline loops: CDR1 SGDLS, CDR2 YYNGEE. This CDR3 comprises 15 residues. V was clipped by 4 bases and J by 8 bases, with 19 bases between them. DNA of the CDR3: TGTGCCAGCAGCTCGGACTTCCGGAGGGGGGATGAGCAGTTCTTC. Translation: CASSSDFRRGDEQFF.

V usage is TRBV6-2 or TRBV6-3 and J usage is TRBJ2-1; no definite D call. Trimming took off 0 bases at V and 9 bases at J, with 12 bases between the two ends. CDR3 length equals 14 residues. Per the germline V gene, CDR1 is MNHEY and CDR2 is SVGEGT. CDR3 loop: CASSYSGREAEQFF. The DNA of the CDR3 is TGTGCCAGCAGTTACTCAGGAAGAGAGGCTGAGCAGTTCTTC.

The rearrangement links TRBV21-1 to TRBJ1-5; whether TRBD1, the table's D call, matches the DNA was not checked. TRBV21-1 is an annotated pseudogene. There are 12 residues in the CDR3. Here the CDR3 DNA reads TGTGCCAGCAGCCTACGACAGCTTCCCCAGCATTTT. It yields the protein CASSLRQLPQHF.

This chain uses TRBV7-2 with TRBJ1-5, with 9 bases identical to TRBD1. The germline V gene has CDR1 SGHTA and CDR2 FQGNSA. V shed 1 base and J 6 bases; nucleotides not matched to a gene: 10. There are 17 residues in the CDR3. CDR3 protein: CASSLVGTGFVGQPQHF. The CDR3 coding sequence is TGTGCCAGCAGCTTAGTCGGGACAGGGTTTGTCGGTCAGCCCCAGCATTTT.

V and J are TRBV5-5 and TRBJ2-3, with D possibly matching TRBD1 (6 bases). There are 15 residues in the CDR3. CDR1 is SGHKS, CDR2 YYEKEE, per germline (reference sequence). Between the trimmed V and J ends, which lost 2 bases and 5 bases, there was a span of 15 bases. The CDR3 coding sequence is TGTGCCAGCAGCTTAAATGGACAGAACCGAGATACGCAGTATTTT. Encoded protein: CASSLNGQNRDTQYF.

This clone was seen only once. The genes are TRBV7-8 and TRBJ1-1; no definite D call. Per germline, CDR1 SGHVS and CDR2 FQNEAQ. Trimming took off 5 bases at V and 7 bases at J, with 17 bases between the two ends. This CDR3 has 14 amino acids. This chain's CDR3 is CASSPGRFTYEAFF. CDR3 nucleotides: TGTGCCAGCAGCCCCGGCCGATTCACCTATGAAGCTTTCTTT. Using reference TRBV7-8 and TRBJ1-1 for the parts outside the CDR3, the full variable domain is GAGVSQSPRYKVAKRGQDVALRCDPISGHVSLFWYQQALGQGPEFLTYFQNEAQLDKSGLPSDRFFAERPEGSVSTLKIQRTQQEDSAVYLCASSPGRFTYEAFFGQGTRLTVV.

CDR3 in amino acids: CASSQGASNQPQHF. The CDR3 region has the DNA TGTGCCAGCAGCCAGGGGGCATCCAATCAGCCCCAGCATTTT. The J gene is TRBJ1-5, the V gene TRBV16; TRBD1 is a possible D gene (6 bases). V lost 3 bases, J lost 3 bases, and 9 bases lay in between. CDR1 is KGHSY and CDR2 is FQNENV in the germline V gene. The CDR3 has 14 amino acids. The variable domain in full, completed from reference TRBV16 and TRBJ1-5, reads GEEVAQTPKHLVRGEGQKAKLYCAPIKGHSYVFWYQQVLKNEFKFLISFQNENVFDETGMPKERFSAKCLPNSPCSLEIQATKLEDSAVYFCASSQGASNQPQHFGDGTRLSIL.

In nucleotides, the CDR3 is TGTGCCAGCAGCTTAGAATTTCTGCCCAATGAGCAGTTCTTC. It is translated as CASSLEFLPNEQFF. The chain is built from TRBV3-1 (or the pseudogene TRBV3-2) and TRBJ2-1; D unresolved. Germline-derived CDR1 and CDR2 are LGHDT and YNNKEL (reference sequence). V was cut by 5 bases and J by 6 bases, with 14 bases left in between. This CDR3 contains 14 residues.

The chain recombines TRBV19 with TRBJ2-3; D possibly corresponds to TRBD2 (6 bases). The CDR3 contains 14 residues. Between the trimmed V and J ends, which lost 3 bases and 5 bases, there was a span of 12 bases. Germline values: CDR1 LNHDA, CDR2 SQIVND (reference sequence). The CDR3 protein is CASSIPRLVDTQYF. The CDR3 DNA is TGTGCCAGTAGTATCCCCAGACTAGTAGATACGCAGTATTTT.

V and J are TRBV4-1 and TRBJ1-2, with TRBD1 as a possible D gene (5 bases). The CDR3 runs 15 residues. The germline V gene has CDR1 MGHRA and CDR2 YSYEKL. V was trimmed by 0 bases and J by 0 bases, leaving 8 bases between them. In DNA, the CDR3 is TGCGCCAGCAGCCAAGAATACAGGTCTAACTATGGCTACACCTTC. Protein: CASSQEYRSNYGYTF.

This sequence joins TRBV19 and TRBJ1-3; D gene ambiguous. Trimming took off 6 bases at V and 3 bases at J, with 18 bases between the two ends. CDR1 is LNHDA, CDR2 SQIVND, per germline (reference sequence). The CDR3 is 16 residues long. CDR3 in amino acids: CASRRAHSEFGNTIYF. The CDR3 coding sequence is TGTGCCAGTAGGAGGGCCCACTCGGAGTTTGGAAACACCATATATTTT.

This rearrangement joins TRBV5-1 to TRBJ1-1, with D maybe TRBD1 (5 bases). Germline assignment: CDR1 SGHRS and CDR2 YFSETQ. V lost 1 base and J lost 5, with 9 bases in between. The CDR3 is made up of 13 amino acids. The CDR3 DNA sequence: TGCGCCAGCAGCTTGTCGGGGGAGACTGAAGCTTTCTTT. It specifies CASSLSGETEAFF.

This chain uses TRBV7-9 with TRBJ2-5; maybe TRBD1 (6 bases). Trimming pared 4 bases from V and 4 bases from J, leaving 13 bases between. CDR1 is SEHNR, CDR2 FQNEAQ, per germline (reference sequence). The CDR3 is made up of 14 amino acids. The CDR3 sequence: CASSSSLGAETQYF. As DNA, the CDR3 is TGTGCCAGCAGCTCCAGCTTGGGGGCAGAGACCCAGTACTTC.

The gene calls are TRBV4-2 and TRBJ2-4; tentative D call: TRBD2 (5 bases). CDR1 and CDR2 from the germline V gene are LGHNA and YNFKEQ. The V gene lost 5 bases and the J gene lost 9 bases, with 8 bases spanning the gap. The CDR3 is made up of 11 amino acids. The DNA for the CDR3 is TGTGCCAGCAGCGCTCGGGGCATTCAGTACTTC. This sequence encodes CASSARGIQYF.

The chain is built from TRBV5-6 and TRBJ1-4; perhaps TRBD1 as D (5 bases). Germline CDR1 SGHDT, CDR2 YYEEEE. V shed 4 bases and J shed 15 bases, with 13 bases lying between them. The CDR3 is made up of 11 amino acids. The CDR3 region is CASSLGRRVFF. CDR3 DNA: TGTGCCAGCAGCCTGGGACGGCGCGTGTTTTTT.